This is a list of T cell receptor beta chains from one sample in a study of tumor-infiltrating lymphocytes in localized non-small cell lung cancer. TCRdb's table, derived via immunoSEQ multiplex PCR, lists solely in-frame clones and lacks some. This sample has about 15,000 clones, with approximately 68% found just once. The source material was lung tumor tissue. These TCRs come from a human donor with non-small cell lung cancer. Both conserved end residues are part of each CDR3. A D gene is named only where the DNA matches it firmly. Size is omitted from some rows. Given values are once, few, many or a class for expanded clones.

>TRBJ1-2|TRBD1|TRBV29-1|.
CSVTGGYGYTF
TGCAGCGTTACAGGGGGCTATGGCTACACCTTC
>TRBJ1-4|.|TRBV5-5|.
CASSLGDVVRRDNEKLFF
TGTGCCAGCAGCTTGGGTGACGTGGTGAGGCGGGATAATGAAAAACTGTTTTTT
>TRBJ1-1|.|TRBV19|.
CASSRPGSAVNTEAFF
TGTGCCAGTAGTCGCCCCGGTAGCGCGGTGAACACTGAAGCTTTCTTT
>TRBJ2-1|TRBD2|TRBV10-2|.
CASSEIGLAEYNEQFF
TGCGCCAGCAGTGAGATCGGACTAGCCGAGTACAATGAGCAGTTCTTC
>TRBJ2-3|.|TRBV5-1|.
CASSLMTGADTQYF
TGCGCCAGCAGCTTGATGACGGGGGCCGATACGCAGTATTTT
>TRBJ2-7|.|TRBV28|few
CASRDATSYEQYF
TGTGCCAGCAGGGACGCCACCTCCTACGAGCAGTACTTC
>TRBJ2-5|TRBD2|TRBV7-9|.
CASSLPGLAGGRETQYF
TGTGCCAGCAGCCTGCCGGGACTAGCGGGAGGGAGAGAGACCCAGTACTTC
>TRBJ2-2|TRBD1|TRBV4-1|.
CASSQARGTANTGELFF
TGCGCCAGCAGCCAAGCCAGGGGGACGGCGAACACCGGGGAGCTGTTTTTT
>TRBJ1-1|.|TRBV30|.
CAWSAGGRTEAFF
TGTGCCTGGAGTGCTGGGGGCAGGACTGAAGCTTTCTTT
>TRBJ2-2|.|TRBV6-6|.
CASTMTNRGTGELFF
TGTGCCAGCACCATGACTAATAGGGGCACCGGGGAGCTGTTTTTT
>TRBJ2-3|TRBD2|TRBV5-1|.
CASSPLGASGGTDTQYF
TGCGCCAGCAGCCCACTCGGCGCTAGCGGGGGAACAGATACGCAGTATTTT
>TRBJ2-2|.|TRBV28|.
CASSLPIQGGYTGELFF
TGTGCCAGCAGCCTGCCTATCCAGGGAGGTTACACCGGGGAGCTGTTTTTT
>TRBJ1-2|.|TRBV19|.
CASSISRIYGYTF
TGTGCCAGTAGTATATCCCGGATATATGGCTACACCTTC
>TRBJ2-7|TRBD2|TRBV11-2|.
CASSFTSGDYEQYF
TGTGCCAGCAGCTTCACTAGCGGGGATTACGAGCAGTACTTC
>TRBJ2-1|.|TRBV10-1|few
CASSVGTYNEQFF
TGCGCCAGCAGTGTGGGGACTTACAATGAGCAGTTCTTC
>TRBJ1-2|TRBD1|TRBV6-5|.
CASSGTGGVNYGYTF
TGTGCCAGCAGTGGGACAGGGGGCGTTAACTATGGCTACACCTTC
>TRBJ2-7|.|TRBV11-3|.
CASSLQGEVAEQYF
TGTGCCAGCAGCTTACAGGGGGAGGTGGCGGAGCAGTACTTC
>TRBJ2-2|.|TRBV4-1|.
CASSPDRGTGELFF
TGCGCCAGCAGCCCGGACCGTGGGACCGGGGAGCTGTTTTTT
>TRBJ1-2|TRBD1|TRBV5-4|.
CASSLPGQGLSNYGYTF
TGTGCCAGCAGCCTACCGGGACAGGGACTTTCTAACTATGGCTACACCTTC
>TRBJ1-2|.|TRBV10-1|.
CASQPGPNYGYTF
TGCGCCAGCCAGCCGGGACCTAACTATGGCTACACCTTC
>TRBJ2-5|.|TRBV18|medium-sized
CASSPTTVQETQYF
TGTGCCAGCTCACCCACGACAGTCCAAGAGACCCAGTACTTC
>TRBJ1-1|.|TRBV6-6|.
CASSRADAFF
TGTGCCAGCAGTCGTGCTGACGCTTTCTTT
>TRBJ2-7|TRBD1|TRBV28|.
CASRAKRRDRGNEQYF
TGTGCCAGCAGAGCTAAAAGAAGGGACAGGGGGAATGAGCAGTACTTC
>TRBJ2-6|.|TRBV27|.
CASSLRPRGSGANVLTF
TGTGCCAGCAGTCTACGCCCTCGAGGCTCTGGGGCCAACGTCCTGACTTTC
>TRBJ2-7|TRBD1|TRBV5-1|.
CASLDRGQDEQYF
TGCGCCAGCCTGGACAGGGGGCAGGACGAGCAGTACTTC
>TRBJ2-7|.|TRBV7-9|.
CASSAGRVSYEQYF
TGTGCCAGCAGCGCCGGCAGGGTTTCCTACGAGCAGTACTTC
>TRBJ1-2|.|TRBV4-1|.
CASRKGQGTAYGYTF
TGCGCCAGCAGAAAGGGGCAGGGGACTGCCTATGGCTACACCTTC
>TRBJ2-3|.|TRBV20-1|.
CSASLQDTQYF
TGCAGTGCTAGTCTTCAAGATACGCAGTATTTT
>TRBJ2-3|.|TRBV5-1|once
CASTLKTGGAGDTQYF
TGCGCCAGCACCCTGAAAACAGGCGGGGCAGGGGATACGCAGTATTTT
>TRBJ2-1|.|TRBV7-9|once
CASSLGPGNEQFF
TGTGCCAGCAGCTTAGGTCCGGGCAATGAGCAGTTCTTC
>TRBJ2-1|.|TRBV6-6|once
CASSYSRGEAYNEQFF
TGTGCCAGCAGTTACTCGAGGGGGGAGGCATACAATGAGCAGTTCTTC